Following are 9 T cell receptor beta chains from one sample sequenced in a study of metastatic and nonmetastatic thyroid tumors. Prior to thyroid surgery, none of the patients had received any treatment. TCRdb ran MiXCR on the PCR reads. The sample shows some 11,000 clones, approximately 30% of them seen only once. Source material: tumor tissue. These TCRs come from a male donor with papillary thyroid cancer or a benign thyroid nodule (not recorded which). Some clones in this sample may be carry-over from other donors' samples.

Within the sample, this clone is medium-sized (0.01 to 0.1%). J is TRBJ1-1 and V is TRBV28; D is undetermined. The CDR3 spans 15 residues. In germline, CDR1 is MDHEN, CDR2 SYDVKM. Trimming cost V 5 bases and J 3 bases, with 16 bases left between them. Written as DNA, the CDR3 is TGTGCCAGCAGTATATCCAGCGGCGGAGACACTGAAGCTTTCTTT. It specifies CASSISSGGDTEAFF.

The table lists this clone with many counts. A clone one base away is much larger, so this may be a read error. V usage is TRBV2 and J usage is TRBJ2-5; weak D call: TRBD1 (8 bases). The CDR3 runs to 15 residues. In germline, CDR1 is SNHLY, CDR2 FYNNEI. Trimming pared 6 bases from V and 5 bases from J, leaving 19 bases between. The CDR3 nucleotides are TGTGCCAGCAGCAGGGGGGGCAGGGGGCAGGAGACCCAGTACTTC. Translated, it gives CASSRGGRGQETQYF.

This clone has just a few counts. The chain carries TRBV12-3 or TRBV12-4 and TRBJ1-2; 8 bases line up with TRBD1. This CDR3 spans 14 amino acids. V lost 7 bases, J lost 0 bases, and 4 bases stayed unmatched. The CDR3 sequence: CASTATGANYGYTF. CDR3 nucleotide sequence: TGTGCCAGCACCGCGACAGGGGCTAACTATGGCTACACCTTC.

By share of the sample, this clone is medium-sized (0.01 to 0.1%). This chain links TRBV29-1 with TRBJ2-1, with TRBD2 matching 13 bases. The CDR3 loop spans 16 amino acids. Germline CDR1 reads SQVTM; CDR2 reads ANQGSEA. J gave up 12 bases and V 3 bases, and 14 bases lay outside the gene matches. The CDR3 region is CSVDQTSGRQSMRQFF. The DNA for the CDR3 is TGCAGCGTTGACCAGACTAGCGGGAGGCAGTCAATGAGGCAGTTCTTC.

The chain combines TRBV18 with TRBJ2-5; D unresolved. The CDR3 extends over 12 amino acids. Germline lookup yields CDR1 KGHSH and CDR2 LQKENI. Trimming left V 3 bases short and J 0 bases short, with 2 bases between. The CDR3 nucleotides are TGTGCCAGCTCACCGAACCAAGAGACCCAGTACTTC. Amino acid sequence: CASSPNQETQYF.

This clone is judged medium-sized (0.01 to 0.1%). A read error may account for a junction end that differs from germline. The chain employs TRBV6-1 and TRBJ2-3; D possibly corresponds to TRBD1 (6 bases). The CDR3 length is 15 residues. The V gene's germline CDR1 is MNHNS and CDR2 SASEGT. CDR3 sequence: CASREDRTSTDTQYF. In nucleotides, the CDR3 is TGTGCCAGCAGGGAAGACAGGACTAGCACAGATACGCAGTATTTT.

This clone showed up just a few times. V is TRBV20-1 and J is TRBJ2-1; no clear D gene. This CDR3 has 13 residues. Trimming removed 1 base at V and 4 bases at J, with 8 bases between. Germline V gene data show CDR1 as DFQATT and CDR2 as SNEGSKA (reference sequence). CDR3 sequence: CSARVSGYNEQFF. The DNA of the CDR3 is TGCAGTGCTAGAGTGTCCGGATACAATGAGCAGTTCTTC.

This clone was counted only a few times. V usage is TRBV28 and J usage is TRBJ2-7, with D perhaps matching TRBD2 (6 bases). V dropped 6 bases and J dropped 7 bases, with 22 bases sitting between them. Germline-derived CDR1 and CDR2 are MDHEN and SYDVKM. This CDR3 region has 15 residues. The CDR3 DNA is TGTGCCAGCAGCCCGGGGGAGCGGATGTCTAAGGAGCAGTACTTC. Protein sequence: CASSPGERMSKEQYF.

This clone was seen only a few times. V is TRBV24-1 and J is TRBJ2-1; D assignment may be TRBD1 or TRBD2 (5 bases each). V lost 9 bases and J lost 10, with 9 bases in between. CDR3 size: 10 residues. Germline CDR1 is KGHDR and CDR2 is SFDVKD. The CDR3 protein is CATLRGEQFF. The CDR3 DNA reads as TGTGCCACCCTGAGGGGCGAGCAGTTCTTC.